This TCR beta chain was captured in a study of cytomegalovirus exposure and HLA in healthy donors. 13 Jbeta primers and 60 Vbeta primers were used for the PCR. Sequenced by immunoSEQ multiplex PCR; TCRdb stores in-frame clones only, minus some. The repertoire holds under 150,000 clones, more than 75% seen once, with roughly 6.2% in the top ten. The sequencing sample was made of PBMCs. The clonotype comes from a woman aged 40-49 years in good health and CMV-seropositive.

The CDR3 spells CASSDPGRGGEKLFF. For the CDR3, the DNA is TGTGCCAGCAGCGATCCGGGACGGGGGGGAGAAAAACTGTTTTTT. The chain has TRBV25-1 and TRBJ1-4; D is possibly TRBD1 (5 bases). CDR1 is MGHDK and CDR2 is SYGVNS in the germline V gene. The CDR3 spans 15 residues. The V gene lost 6 bases and the J gene lost 8 bases, with 19 bases spanning the gap.